The rows below give T cell receptor beta chains drawn from one sample of a study of identical twins. TCRdb re-called the 5' RACE reads through MiXCR, storing one row per CDR3 protein. Of some 630,000 distinct CDR3 sequences listed, just over 7% were seen once; the top ten hold approximately 1.5%. These data were also reused for a study on yellow fever vaccine responses in identical twins.

Sequencing used PBMCs. These receptors originate from a woman between 18 and 29 years old in good health. CDR3s include the opening cysteine and the closing phenylalanine or tryptophan. D genes are given only for firm matches. Only part of the rows carry a size: once, few, many, or a class if the clone is expanded.

cdr3_nt: TGTGCCAGCATGTCCAGCCGCCACTCTGGAAACACCATATATTTT; cdr3_aa: CASMSSRHSGNTIYF; d_call: -; j_call: TRBJ1-3; clone_size: many; v_call: TRBV12-3/TRBV12-4
cdr3_nt: TGTGCCAGCAGTGACCCCCTCAGGGGGCAGAGCAATCAGCCCCAGCATTTT; cdr3_aa: CASSDPLRGQSNQPQHF; d_call: TRBD1; j_call: TRBJ1-5; clone_size: many; v_call: TRBV2
cdr3_nt: TGCGCCAGCAGCCCATCACAGGGGGCTCGGACTGAAGCTTTCTTT; cdr3_aa: CASSPSQGARTEAFF; d_call: TRBD1; j_call: TRBJ1-1; clone_size: many; v_call: TRBV5-1
cdr3_nt: TGTGCCAGCAGCTCCGGGACTAGCGCCTACCAAGAGACCCAGTACTTC; cdr3_aa: CASSSGTSAYQETQYF; d_call: TRBD2; j_call: TRBJ2-5; clone_size: -; v_call: TRBV7-3
cdr3_nt: TGTGCCAGCAGCTCCCAAACAGGACACGATCAGCCCCAGCATTTT; cdr3_aa: CASSSQTGHDQPQHF; d_call: -; j_call: TRBJ1-5; clone_size: once; v_call: TRBV7-2
cdr3_nt: TGTGCCAGCAGCTTTGATCTGGGGGACACTGAAGCTTTCTTT; cdr3_aa: CASSFDLGDTEAFF; d_call: -; j_call: TRBJ1-1; clone_size: many; v_call: TRBV7-2
cdr3_nt: TGCGCCACCAGACAGGACTCGAACACTGAAGCTTTCTTT; cdr3_aa: CATRQDSNTEAFF; d_call: -; j_call: TRBJ1-1; clone_size: many; v_call: TRBV5-1
cdr3_nt: TGCGCCAGCAGCTTGGCCAGGATAGGAACCGCGGGGACTGAAGCTTTCTTT; cdr3_aa: CASSLARIGTAGTEAFF; d_call: -; j_call: TRBJ1-1; clone_size: many; v_call: TRBV5-1
cdr3_nt: TGTGCCAGTAGGGGATATGAAGCTTTCTTT; cdr3_aa: CASRGYEAFF; d_call: -; j_call: TRBJ1-1; clone_size: -; v_call: TRBV19
cdr3_nt: TGTGCCAGCAGCCAAGAGTTATGGTACAATGAGCAGTTCTTC; cdr3_aa: CASSQELWYNEQFF; d_call: -; j_call: TRBJ2-1; clone_size: few; v_call: TRBV3-1
cdr3_nt: TGTGCCAGCTCACTCGACAGCAACCAAGCGAATGAGCAGTTCTTC; cdr3_aa: CASSLDSNQANEQFF; d_call: -; j_call: TRBJ2-1; clone_size: few; v_call: TRBV12-3/TRBV12-4
cdr3_nt: TGTGCCAGCAGTAAAGGGATTTTGGGGGGCTACACCTTC; cdr3_aa: CASSKGILGGYTF; d_call: -; j_call: TRBJ1-2; clone_size: many; v_call: TRBV7-7
cdr3_nt: TGCGCCAGCAGCTTGGATGGACAATTGGAGAATCAGCCCCAGCATTTT; cdr3_aa: CASSLDGQLENQPQHF; d_call: -; j_call: TRBJ1-5; clone_size: -; v_call: TRBV5-1
cdr3_nt: TGTGCCACCAGGTACTCCGGGACAGGAGACTACAATGAGCAGTTCTTC; cdr3_aa: CATRYSGTGDYNEQFF; d_call: TRBD1; j_call: TRBJ2-1; clone_size: many; v_call: TRBV15
cdr3_nt: TGCGCCAGCAGCCAAGTTGGCGGCAGGACCTACGAGCAGTACTTC; cdr3_aa: CASSQVGGRTYEQYF; d_call: -; j_call: TRBJ2-7; clone_size: -; v_call: TRBV4-1
cdr3_nt: TGTGCCAGCAGCTTAGTTCATGGTCTAGCGGGAACTAGCACAGATACGCAGTATTTT; cdr3_aa: CASSLVHGLAGTSTDTQYF; d_call: TRBD2; j_call: TRBJ2-3; clone_size: -; v_call: TRBV7-8
cdr3_nt: TGTGCCAGCAGTTCCCCGACTAGCGGGAGGCAAGAGACCCAGTACTTC; cdr3_aa: CASSSPTSGRQETQYF; d_call: TRBD2; j_call: TRBJ2-5; clone_size: -; v_call: TRBV6-5
cdr3_nt: TGTGCCAGCAGTTTAGCGGGACCAGGCAGGGAGACCCAGTACTTC; cdr3_aa: CASSLAGPGRETQYF; d_call: -; j_call: TRBJ2-5; clone_size: many; v_call: TRBV12-3/TRBV12-4
cdr3_nt: TGTGCCAGCAGCGTGGTTGCCCTGGGTGTAAACACCGGGGAGCTGTTTTTT; cdr3_aa: CASSVVALGVNTGELFF; d_call: -; j_call: TRBJ2-2; clone_size: few; v_call: TRBV9
cdr3_nt: TGTACCTGCTCCTCCCGGGGACTAGCGGGGGGCTACAGCACAGATACGCAGTATTTT; cdr3_aa: CTCSSRGLAGGYSTDTQYF; d_call: TRBD2; j_call: TRBJ2-3; clone_size: -; v_call: TRBV2
cdr3_nt: TGTGCCATCAGTACCGGGACCGGGGGTAATTCACCCCTCCACTTT; cdr3_aa: CAISTGTGGNSPLHF; d_call: -; j_call: TRBJ1-6; clone_size: many; v_call: TRBV10-3
cdr3_nt: TGCGCCAGCAGCTCTTCCGGGACTAATACAGATACGCAGTATTTT; cdr3_aa: CASSSSGTNTDTQYF; d_call: TRBD2; j_call: TRBJ2-3; clone_size: -; v_call: TRBV5-1
cdr3_nt: TGTGCCAGCAGTTTAACAGGTAGAGGAGAGCAGTTCTTC; cdr3_aa: CASSLTGRGEQFF; d_call: -; j_call: TRBJ2-1; clone_size: -; v_call: TRBV12-3/TRBV12-4
cdr3_nt: TGTGCCAGCAGTCCCCGGACTAGCGGGAGACCTAACTCCTACGAGCAGTACTTC; cdr3_aa: CASSPRTSGRPNSYEQYF; d_call: TRBD2; j_call: TRBJ2-7; clone_size: -; v_call: TRBV12-3/TRBV12-4
cdr3_nt: TGTGCCAGCAGCTTGGACGGGTTGACTGAAGCTTTCTTT; cdr3_aa: CASSLDGLTEAFF; d_call: -; j_call: TRBJ1-1; clone_size: many; v_call: TRBV5-6
cdr3_nt: TGTGCCAGCATGGAACGAGTTAACACTGAAGCTTTCTTT; cdr3_aa: CASMERVNTEAFF; d_call: -; j_call: TRBJ1-1; clone_size: -; v_call: TRBV7-9
cdr3_nt: TGCGCCAGCAGCTTGTGGAGGGAGCAAGAGACCCAGTACTTC; cdr3_aa: CASSLWREQETQYF; d_call: -; j_call: TRBJ2-5; clone_size: many; v_call: TRBV5-1
cdr3_nt: TGTGCCAGCTCACCCGTCCAGGCCGGATTGAACACCGGGGAGCTGTTTTTT; cdr3_aa: CASSPVQAGLNTGELFF; d_call: -; j_call: TRBJ2-2; clone_size: few; v_call: TRBV18
cdr3_nt: TGTGCCAGCAGCGCGATGGGGGTTTCCGAGACCCAGTACTTC; cdr3_aa: CASSAMGVSETQYF; d_call: -; j_call: TRBJ2-5; clone_size: -; v_call: TRBV11-2
cdr3_nt: TGCAGTGCTCACCGACTAGCGGGGTCCAAGGAGACCCAGTACTTC; cdr3_aa: CSAHRLAGSKETQYF; d_call: TRBD2; j_call: TRBJ2-5; clone_size: few; v_call: TRBV20-1
cdr3_nt: TGTGCCAGCAGCTCCCTTGCGGGGGTAGGGCAGTATTTT; cdr3_aa: CASSSLAGVGQYF; d_call: TRBD2; j_call: TRBJ2-3; clone_size: few; v_call: TRBV7-9
cdr3_nt: TGCGCCAGCAGCTTAAAATTGACAGGGACAGATACGCAGTATTTT; cdr3_aa: CASSLKLTGTDTQYF; d_call: TRBD1; j_call: TRBJ2-3; clone_size: few; v_call: TRBV5-1
cdr3_nt: TGCAGTGCTAGATCTCGTTACCAAGAGACCCAGTACTTC; cdr3_aa: CSARSRYQETQYF; d_call: -; j_call: TRBJ2-5; clone_size: many; v_call: TRBV20-1
cdr3_nt: TGCGCCAGCAGCTTGGGGGGACAGCTCTCTTATGGCTACACCTTC; cdr3_aa: CASSLGGQLSYGYTF; d_call: TRBD1; j_call: TRBJ1-2; clone_size: few; v_call: TRBV5-1
cdr3_nt: TGTGCCAGCACCCTTAGGGGGACACGCAGATTCTCTGGAAACACCATATATTTT; cdr3_aa: CASTLRGTRRFSGNTIYF; d_call: -; j_call: TRBJ1-3; clone_size: many; v_call: TRBV12-3/TRBV12-4
cdr3_nt: TGCGCCAGCAGCCAAACCCAGGGAGGTTATAGCAATCAGCCCCAGCATTTT; cdr3_aa: CASSQTQGGYSNQPQHF; d_call: -; j_call: TRBJ1-5; clone_size: few; v_call: TRBV4-1
cdr3_nt: TGCAGTGCTAGCGGGAGGGAGACCCAGTACTTC; cdr3_aa: CSASGRETQYF; d_call: TRBD2; j_call: TRBJ2-5; clone_size: many; v_call: TRBV20-1
cdr3_nt: TGTGCCAGCAGCTTAAACTCCTACAATGAGCAGTTCTTC; cdr3_aa: CASSLNSYNEQFF; d_call: -; j_call: TRBJ2-1; clone_size: many; v_call: TRBV12-3/TRBV12-4
cdr3_nt: TGTGCCAGCAGTTGGCAGGTGGGAGGACAGGGACGCAATCAGCCCCAGCATTTT; cdr3_aa: CASSWQVGGQGRNQPQHF; d_call: TRBD1; j_call: TRBJ1-5; clone_size: -; v_call: TRBV12-3/TRBV12-4
cdr3_nt: TGTGCCAGCACCCGTCGGGGGACCTCACTTTACAATGAGCAGTTCTTC; cdr3_aa: CASTRRGTSLYNEQFF; d_call: -; j_call: TRBJ2-1; clone_size: many; v_call: TRBV2
cdr3_nt: TGCAGCGTCGTGGGACTAGCGGGAGGGCCTAGCACAGATACGCAGTATTTT; cdr3_aa: CSVVGLAGGPSTDTQYF; d_call: TRBD2; j_call: TRBJ2-3; clone_size: -; v_call: TRBV29-1
cdr3_nt: TGCAGTGCGGACAGCTACAATGAGCAGTTCTTC; cdr3_aa: CSADSYNEQFF; d_call: -; j_call: TRBJ2-1; clone_size: few; v_call: TRBV20-1
cdr3_nt: TGTGCCAGCAGATCTGCCCAGGGGGTTCAGTACTTC; cdr3_aa: CASRSAQGVQYF; d_call: TRBD1; j_call: TRBJ2-4; clone_size: -; v_call: TRBV12-3/TRBV12-4